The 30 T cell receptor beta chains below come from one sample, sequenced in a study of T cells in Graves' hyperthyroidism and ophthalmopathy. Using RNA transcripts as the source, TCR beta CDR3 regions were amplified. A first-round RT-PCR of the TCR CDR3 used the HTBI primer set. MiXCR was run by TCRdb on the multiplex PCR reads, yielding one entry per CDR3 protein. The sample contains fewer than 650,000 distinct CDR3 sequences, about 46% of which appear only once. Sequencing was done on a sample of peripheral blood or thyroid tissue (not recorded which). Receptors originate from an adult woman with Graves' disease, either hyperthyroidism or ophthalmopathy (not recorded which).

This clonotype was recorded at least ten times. The CDR3 bases are TGTGCCAGCAGTGATAAGGGACGGACTGAAGCTTTCTTT. Its translation: CASSDKGRTEAFF. This chain connects TRBV25-1 to TRBJ1-1; D is possibly TRBD1 (5 bases). The germline CDR1 and CDR2 sequences are MGHDK and SYGVNS. The germline V and J ends were trimmed by 3 bases and 5 bases, with 10 bases remaining between them. This CDR3 comprises 13 residues.

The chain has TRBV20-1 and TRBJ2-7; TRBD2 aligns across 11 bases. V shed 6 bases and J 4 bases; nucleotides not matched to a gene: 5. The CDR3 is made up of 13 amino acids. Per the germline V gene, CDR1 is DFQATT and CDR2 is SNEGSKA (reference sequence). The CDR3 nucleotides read TGCAGTGCGTCGACTAGCGGGGATTACGAGCAGTACTTC. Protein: CSASTSGDYEQYF.

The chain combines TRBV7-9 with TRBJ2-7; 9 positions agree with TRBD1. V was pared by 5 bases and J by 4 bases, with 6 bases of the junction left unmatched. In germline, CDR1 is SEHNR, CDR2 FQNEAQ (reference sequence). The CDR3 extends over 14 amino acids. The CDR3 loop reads CASSPDRGWYEQYF. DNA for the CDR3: TGTGCCAGCAGCCCAGACAGGGGGTGGTACGAGCAGTACTTC.

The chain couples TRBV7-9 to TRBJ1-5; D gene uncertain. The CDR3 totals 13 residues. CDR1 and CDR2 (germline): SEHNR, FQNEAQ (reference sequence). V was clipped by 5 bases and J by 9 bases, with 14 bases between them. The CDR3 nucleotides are TGTGCCAGCAGCCAAAACTCGGGAACGCCCCAGCATTTT. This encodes CASSQNSGTPQHF.

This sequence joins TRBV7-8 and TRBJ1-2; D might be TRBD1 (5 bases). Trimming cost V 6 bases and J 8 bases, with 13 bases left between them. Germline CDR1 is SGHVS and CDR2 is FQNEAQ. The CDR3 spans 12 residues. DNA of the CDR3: TGTGCCAGCAGTACGCGGAGACAGGGCTACACCTTC. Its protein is CASSTRRQGYTF.

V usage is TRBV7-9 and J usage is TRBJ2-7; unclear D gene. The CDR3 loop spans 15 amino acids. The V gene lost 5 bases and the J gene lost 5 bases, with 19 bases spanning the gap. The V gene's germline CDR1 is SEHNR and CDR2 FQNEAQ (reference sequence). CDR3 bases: TGTGCCAGCAGCAAGGGTCTCGGCAGTTCCCACGAGCAGTACTTC. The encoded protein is CASSKGLGSSHEQYF.

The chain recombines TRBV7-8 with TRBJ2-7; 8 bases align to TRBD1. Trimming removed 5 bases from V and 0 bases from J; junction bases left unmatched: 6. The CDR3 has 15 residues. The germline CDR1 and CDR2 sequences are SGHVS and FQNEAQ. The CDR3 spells CASSARQGSSYEQYF. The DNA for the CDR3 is TGTGCCAGCAGCGCCCGACAGGGGAGCTCCTACGAGCAGTACTTC.

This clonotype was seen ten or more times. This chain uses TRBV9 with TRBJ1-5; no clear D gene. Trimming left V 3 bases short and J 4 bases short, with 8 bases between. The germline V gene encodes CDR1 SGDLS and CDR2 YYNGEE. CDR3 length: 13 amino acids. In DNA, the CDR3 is TGTGCCAGCAGCGCGGACGGGAATCAGCCCCAGCATTTT. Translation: CASSADGNQPQHF.

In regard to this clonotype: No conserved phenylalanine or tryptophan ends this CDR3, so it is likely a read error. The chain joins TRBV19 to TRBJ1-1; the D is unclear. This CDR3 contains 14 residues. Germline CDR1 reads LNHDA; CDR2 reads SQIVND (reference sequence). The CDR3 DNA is TGTGCCAGTAGTATTCGGAGCTTGAACACCGAAGCTTTCCTT. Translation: CASSIRSLNTEAFL.

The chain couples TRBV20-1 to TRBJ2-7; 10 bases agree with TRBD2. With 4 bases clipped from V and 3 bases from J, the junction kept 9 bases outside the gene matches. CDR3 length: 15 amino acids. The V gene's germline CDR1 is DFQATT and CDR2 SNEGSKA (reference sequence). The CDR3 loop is CSAIDLEREGYEQYF. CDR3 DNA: TGCAGTGCTATAGACCTCGAGCGGGAGGGCTACGAGCAGTACTTC.

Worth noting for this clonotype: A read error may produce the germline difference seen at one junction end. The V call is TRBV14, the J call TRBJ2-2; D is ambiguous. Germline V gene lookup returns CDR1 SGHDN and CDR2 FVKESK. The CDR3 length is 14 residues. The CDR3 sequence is CASSEDTNTGELFF. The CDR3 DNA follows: TGTGCCAGCAGCGAAGACACAAACACCGGGGAGCTGTTTTTT. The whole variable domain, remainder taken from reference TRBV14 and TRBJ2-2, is EAGVTQFPSHSVIEKGQTVTLRCDPISGHDNLYWYRRVMGKEIKFLLHFVKESKQDESGMPNNRFLAERTGGTYSTLKVQPAELEDSGVYFCASSEDTNTGELFFGEGSRLTVL.

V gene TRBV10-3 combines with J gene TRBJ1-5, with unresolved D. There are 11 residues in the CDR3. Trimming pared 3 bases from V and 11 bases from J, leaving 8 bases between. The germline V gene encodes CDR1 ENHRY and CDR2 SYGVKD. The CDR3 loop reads CAISEGETQHF. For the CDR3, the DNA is TGTGCCATCAGTGAAGGAGAGACCCAGCATTTT.

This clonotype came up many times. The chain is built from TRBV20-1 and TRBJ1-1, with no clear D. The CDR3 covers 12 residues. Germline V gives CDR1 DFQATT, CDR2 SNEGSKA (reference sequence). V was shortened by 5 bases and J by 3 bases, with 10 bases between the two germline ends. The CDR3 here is CSAPSGDTEAFF. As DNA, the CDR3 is TGCAGTGCTCCGAGCGGGGACACTGAAGCTTTCTTT.

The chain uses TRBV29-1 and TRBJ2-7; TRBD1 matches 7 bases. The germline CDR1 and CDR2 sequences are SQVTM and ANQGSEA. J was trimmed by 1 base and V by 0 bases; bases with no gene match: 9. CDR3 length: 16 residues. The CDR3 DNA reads TGCAGCGTTGAAGATCGGGCGACAGGGCAGTCCTACGAGCAGTACTTC. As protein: CSVEDRATGQSYEQYF.

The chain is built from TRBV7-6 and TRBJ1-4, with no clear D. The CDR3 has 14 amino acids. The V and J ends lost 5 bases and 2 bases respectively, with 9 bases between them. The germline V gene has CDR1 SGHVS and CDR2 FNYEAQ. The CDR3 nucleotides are TGTGCCAGCAGCCAAAGCGGGACTAATGAAAAACTGTTTTTT. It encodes CASSQSGTNEKLFF.

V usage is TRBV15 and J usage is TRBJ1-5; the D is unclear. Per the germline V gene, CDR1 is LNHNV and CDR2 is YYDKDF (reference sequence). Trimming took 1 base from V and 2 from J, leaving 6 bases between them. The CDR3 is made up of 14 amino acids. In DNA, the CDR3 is TGTGCCACCAGCAGAGGAGACGGCAATCAGCCCCAGCATTTT. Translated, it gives CATSRGDGNQPQHF. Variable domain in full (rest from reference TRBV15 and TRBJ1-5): DAMVIQNPRYQVTQFGKPVTLSCSQTLNHNVMYWYQQKSSQAPKLLFHYYDKDFNNEADTPDNFQSRRPNTSFCFLDIRSPGLGDTAMYLCATSRGDGNQPQHFGDGTRLSIL.

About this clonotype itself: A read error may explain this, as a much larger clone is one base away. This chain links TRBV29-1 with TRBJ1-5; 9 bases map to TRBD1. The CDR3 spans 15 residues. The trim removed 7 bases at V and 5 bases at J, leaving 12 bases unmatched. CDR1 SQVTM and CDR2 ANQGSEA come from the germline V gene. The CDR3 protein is CSAGTGQGGHQPQHF. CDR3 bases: TGCAGCGCAGGAACGGGACAGGGAGGTCATCAGCCCCAGCATTTT.

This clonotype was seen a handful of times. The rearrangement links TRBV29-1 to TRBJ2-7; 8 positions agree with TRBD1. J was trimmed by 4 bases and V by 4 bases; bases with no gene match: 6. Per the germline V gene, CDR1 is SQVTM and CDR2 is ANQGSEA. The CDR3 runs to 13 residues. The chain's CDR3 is CSVGGTGGYEQYF. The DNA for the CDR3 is TGCAGCGTTGGCGGTACAGGGGGATACGAGCAGTACTTC.

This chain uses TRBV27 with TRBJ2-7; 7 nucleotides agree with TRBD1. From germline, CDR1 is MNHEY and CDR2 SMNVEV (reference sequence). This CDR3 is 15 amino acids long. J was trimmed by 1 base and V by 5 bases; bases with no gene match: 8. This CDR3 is CASSIDRARSYEQYF. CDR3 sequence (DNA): TGTGCCAGCAGTATAGACAGGGCAAGGTCCTACGAGCAGTACTTC.

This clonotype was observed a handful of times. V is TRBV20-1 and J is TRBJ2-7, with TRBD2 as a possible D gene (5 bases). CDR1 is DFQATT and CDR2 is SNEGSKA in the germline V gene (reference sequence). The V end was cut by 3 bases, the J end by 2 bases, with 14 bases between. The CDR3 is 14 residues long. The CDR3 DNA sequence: TGCAGTGCTAGCCGCGGAGGCCGTCCCTACGAGCAGTACTTC. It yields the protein CSASRGGRPYEQYF.

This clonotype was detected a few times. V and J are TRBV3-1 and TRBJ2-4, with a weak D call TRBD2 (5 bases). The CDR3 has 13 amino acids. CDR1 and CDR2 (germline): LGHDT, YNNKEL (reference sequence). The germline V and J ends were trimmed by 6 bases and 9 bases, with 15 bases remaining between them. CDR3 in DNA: TGTGCCAGCAGACTATCCGGACGGGGCATTCAGTACTTC. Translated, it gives CASRLSGRGIQYF.

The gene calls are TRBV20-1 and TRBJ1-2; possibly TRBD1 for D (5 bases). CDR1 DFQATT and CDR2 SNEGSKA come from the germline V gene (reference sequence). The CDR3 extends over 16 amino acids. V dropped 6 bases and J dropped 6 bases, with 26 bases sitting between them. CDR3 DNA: TGCAGTGCGCAAACCATGAACACTTCCGGGGACGATGGCTACACCTTC. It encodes CSAQTMNTSGDDGYTF.

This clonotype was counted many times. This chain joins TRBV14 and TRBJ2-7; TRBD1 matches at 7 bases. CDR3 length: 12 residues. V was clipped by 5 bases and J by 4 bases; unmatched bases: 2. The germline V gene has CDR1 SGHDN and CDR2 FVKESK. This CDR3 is CASSRQGYEQYF. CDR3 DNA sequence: TGTGCCAGCAGCAGACAGGGATACGAGCAGTACTTC.

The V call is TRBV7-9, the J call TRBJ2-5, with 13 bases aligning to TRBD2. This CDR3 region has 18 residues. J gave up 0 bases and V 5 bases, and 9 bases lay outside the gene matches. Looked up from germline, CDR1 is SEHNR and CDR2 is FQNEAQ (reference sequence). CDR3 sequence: CASSKGGLAGVNQETQYF. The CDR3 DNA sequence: TGTGCCAGCAGCAAAGGTGGACTAGCGGGAGTTAACCAAGAGACCCAGTACTTC. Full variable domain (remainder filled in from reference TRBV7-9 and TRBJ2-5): DTGVSQNPRHKITKRGQNVTFRCDPISEHNRLYWYRQTLGQGPEFLTYFQNEAQLEKSRLLSDRFSAERPKGSFSTLEIQRTEQGDSAMYLCASSKGGLAGVNQETQYFGPGTRLLVL.

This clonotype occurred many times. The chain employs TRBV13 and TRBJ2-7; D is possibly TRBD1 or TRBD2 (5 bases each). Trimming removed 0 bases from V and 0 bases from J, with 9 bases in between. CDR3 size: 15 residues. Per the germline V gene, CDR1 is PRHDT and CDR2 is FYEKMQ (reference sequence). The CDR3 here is CASSLGGTISYEQYF. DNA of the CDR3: TGTGCCAGCAGCTTAGGCGGGACCATCTCCTACGAGCAGTACTTC.

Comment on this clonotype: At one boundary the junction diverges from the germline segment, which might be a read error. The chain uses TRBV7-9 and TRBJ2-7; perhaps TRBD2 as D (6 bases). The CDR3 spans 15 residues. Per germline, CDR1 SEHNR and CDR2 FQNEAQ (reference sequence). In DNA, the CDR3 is TGTGCCAGCAGTTTAGGCGGGATGCCCTCCTACGAGCAGTACTTC. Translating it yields CASSLGGMPSYEQYF.

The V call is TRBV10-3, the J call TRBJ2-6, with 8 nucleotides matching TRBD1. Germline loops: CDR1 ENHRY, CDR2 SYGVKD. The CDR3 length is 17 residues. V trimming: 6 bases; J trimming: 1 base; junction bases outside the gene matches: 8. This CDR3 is CAIRGGQGVSGANVLTF. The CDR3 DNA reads TGTGCCATCAGGGGAGGACAGGGAGTGTCTGGGGCCAACGTCCTGACTTTC.

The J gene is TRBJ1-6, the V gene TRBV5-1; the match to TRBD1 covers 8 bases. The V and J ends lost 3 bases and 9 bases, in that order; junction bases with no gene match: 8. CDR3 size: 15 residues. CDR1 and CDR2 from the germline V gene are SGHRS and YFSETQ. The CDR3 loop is CASSYGQGRISPLHF. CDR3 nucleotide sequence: TGCGCCAGCAGCTACGGACAGGGTCGGATTTCACCCCTCCACTTT.

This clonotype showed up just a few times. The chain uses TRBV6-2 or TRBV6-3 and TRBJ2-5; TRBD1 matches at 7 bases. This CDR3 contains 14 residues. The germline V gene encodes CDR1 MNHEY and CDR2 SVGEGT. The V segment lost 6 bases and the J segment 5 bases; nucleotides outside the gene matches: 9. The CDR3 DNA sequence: TGTGCCAGCAGGCACAGGGGCTTTAGGGAGACCCAGTACTTC. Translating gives CASRHRGFRETQYF.

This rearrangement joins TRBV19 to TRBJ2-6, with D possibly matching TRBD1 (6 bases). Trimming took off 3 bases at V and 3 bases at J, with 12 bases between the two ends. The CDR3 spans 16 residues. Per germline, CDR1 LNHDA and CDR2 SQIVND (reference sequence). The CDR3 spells CASSIQGRGGANVLTF. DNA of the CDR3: TGTGCCAGTAGTATCCAGGGGAGAGGTGGGGCCAACGTCCTGACTTTC. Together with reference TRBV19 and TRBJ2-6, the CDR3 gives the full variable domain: DGGITQSPKYLFRKEGQNVTLSCEQNLNHDAMYWYRQDPGQGLRLIYYSQIVNDFQKGDIAEGYSVSREKKESFPLTVTSAQKNPTAFYLCASSIQGRGGANVLTFGAGSRLTVL.